Reported below is one T cell receptor (beta chain). The data were obtained in a study of shared clonotypes between healthy human individuals. CD8 cells regarded as naive lacked CD45RO, were positively chosen for CCR7, and omitted terminally differentiated effector memory CD45RA+ cells. The table came from immunoSEQ multiplex PCR; TCRdb's copy has only in-frame clones and leaves some out. Of some 1,900,000 clones in the sample, just under 95% are singletons; the top ten hold approximately 1%. This CDR3 has 13 residues. Per the germline V gene, CDR1 is GTSNPN and CDR2 is SVGIG (reference sequence). Sequencing used naive CD8+ T cells sorted from blood. The sequence was collected from a man younger than 35 in good health. This rearrangement joins TRBV30 to TRBJ2-5; 8 bases are a match to TRBD2. CDR3 amino acids: CSGGDGRLETQYF. The DNA of the CDR3 is TGTTCCGGGGGGGACGGCCGTCTTGAGACCCAGTACTTC. Based on the CDR3 plus reference TRBV30 and TRBJ2-5, the full variable domain is SQTIHQWPATLVQPVGSPLSLECTVEGTSNPNLYWYRQAAGRGLQLLFYSVGIGQISSEVPQNLSASRPQDRQFILSSKKLLLSDSGFYLCSGGDGRLETQYFGPGTRLLVL.